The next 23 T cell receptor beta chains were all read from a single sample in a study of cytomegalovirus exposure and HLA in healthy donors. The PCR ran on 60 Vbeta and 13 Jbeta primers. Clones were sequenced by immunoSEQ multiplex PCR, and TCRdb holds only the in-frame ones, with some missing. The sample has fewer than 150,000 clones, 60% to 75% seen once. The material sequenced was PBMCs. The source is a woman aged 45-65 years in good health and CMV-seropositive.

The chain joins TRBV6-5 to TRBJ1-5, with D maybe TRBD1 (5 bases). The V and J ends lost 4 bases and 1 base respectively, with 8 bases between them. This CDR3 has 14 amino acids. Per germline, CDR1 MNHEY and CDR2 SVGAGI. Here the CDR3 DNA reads TGTGCCAGCAGTTCTCAGGGAAGCAATCAGCCCCAGCATTTT. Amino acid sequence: CASSSQGSNQPQHF.

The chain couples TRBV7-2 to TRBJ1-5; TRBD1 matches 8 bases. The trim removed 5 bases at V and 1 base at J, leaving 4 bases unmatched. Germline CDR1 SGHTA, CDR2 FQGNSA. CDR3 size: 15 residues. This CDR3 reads CASSRDRSSNQPQHF. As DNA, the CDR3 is TGTGCCAGCAGCAGGGACAGGTCCAGCAATCAGCCCCAGCATTTT.

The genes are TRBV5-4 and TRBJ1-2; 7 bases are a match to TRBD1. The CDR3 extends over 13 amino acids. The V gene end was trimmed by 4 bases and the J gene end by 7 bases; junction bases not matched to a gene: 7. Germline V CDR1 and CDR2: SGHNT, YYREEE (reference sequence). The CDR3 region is CASSPDRVGGYTF. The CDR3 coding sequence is TGTGCCAGCAGCCCCGACAGGGTCGGTGGCTACACCTTC.

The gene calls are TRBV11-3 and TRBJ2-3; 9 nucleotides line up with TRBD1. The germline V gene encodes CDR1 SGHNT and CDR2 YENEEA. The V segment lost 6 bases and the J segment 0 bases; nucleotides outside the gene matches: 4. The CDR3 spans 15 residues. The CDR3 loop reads CASSSGQGSTDTQYF. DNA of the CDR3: TGTGCCAGCAGTTCGGGACAGGGTAGCACAGATACGCAGTATTTT.

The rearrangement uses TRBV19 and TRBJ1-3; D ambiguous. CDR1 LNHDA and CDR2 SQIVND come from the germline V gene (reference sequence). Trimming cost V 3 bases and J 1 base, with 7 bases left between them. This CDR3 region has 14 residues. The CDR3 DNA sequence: TGTGCCAGTAGTATTACTGATTCTGGAAACACCATATATTTT. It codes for CASSITDSGNTIYF.

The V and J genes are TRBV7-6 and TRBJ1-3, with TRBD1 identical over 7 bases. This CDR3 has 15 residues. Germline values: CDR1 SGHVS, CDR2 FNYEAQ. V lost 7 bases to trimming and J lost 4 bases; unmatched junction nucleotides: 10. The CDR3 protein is CASINLRGRGNTIYF. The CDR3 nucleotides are TGTGCCAGCATTAACCTAAGGGGGCGCGGAAACACCATATATTTT.

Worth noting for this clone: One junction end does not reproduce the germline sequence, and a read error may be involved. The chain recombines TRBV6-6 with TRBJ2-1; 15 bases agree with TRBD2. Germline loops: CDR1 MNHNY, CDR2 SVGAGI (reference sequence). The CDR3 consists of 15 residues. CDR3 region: CSSSSRTSGGGEQFF. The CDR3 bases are TGTTCCAGCAGTTCCCGGACTAGCGGGGGGGGAGAGCAGTTCTTC.

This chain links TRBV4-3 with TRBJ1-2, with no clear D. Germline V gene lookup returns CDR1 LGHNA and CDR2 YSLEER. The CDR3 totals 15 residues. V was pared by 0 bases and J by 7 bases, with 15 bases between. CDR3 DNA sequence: TGCGCCAGCAGCCAAGAATTATCGGCAAGAGGTGGCTACACCTTC. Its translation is CASSQELSARGGYTF.

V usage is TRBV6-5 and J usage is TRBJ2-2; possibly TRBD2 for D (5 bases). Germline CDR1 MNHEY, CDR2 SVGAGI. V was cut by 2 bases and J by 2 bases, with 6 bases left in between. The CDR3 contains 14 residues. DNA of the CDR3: TGTGCCAGCAGTTACGACTATAACACCGGGGAGCTGTTTTTT. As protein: CASSYDYNTGELFF.

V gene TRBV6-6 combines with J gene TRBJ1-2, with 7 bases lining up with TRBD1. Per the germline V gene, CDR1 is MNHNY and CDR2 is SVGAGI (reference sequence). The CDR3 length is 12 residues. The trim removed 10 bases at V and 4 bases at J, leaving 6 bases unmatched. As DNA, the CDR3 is TGTGCCACCTCAGGGGGGTCCTATGGCTACACCTTC. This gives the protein CATSGGSYGYTF.

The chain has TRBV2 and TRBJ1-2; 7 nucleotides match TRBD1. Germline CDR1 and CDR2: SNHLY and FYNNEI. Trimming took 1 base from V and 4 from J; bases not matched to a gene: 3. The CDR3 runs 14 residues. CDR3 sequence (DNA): TGTGCCAGCAGTGAAGAGACAGGGAGCTATGGCTACACCTTC. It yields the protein CASSEETGSYGYTF.

CDR3 protein: CASKAGTYEEQYF. CDR3 nucleotide sequence: TGTGCCAGCAAGGCAGGGACATACGAGGAGCAGTACTTC. The chain employs TRBV7-9 and TRBJ2-7, with a possible D match to TRBD1 (6 bases). V lost 7 bases to trimming and J lost 7 bases, with 17 bases between them. From germline, CDR1 is SEHNR and CDR2 FQNEAQ (reference sequence). CDR3 length equals 13 residues.

The CDR3 nucleotides are TGTGCCAGCAGGGTTCACAGTCGCACAGATACGCAGTATTTT. Amino acids: CASRVHSRTDTQYF. The chain combines TRBV6-5 with TRBJ2-3, with D unclear. The CDR3 loop spans 14 amino acids. The germline gives CDR1 MNHEY, CDR2 SVGAGI. V lost 6 bases, J lost 1 base, and 11 bases lay in between.

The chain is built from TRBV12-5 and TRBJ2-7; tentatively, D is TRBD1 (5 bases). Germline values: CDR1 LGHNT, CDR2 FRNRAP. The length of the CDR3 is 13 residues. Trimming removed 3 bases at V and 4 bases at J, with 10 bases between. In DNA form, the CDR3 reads TGTGCTAGTGGTTTCTCTCCAGGGTACGAGCAGTACTTC. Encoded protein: CASGFSPGYEQYF.

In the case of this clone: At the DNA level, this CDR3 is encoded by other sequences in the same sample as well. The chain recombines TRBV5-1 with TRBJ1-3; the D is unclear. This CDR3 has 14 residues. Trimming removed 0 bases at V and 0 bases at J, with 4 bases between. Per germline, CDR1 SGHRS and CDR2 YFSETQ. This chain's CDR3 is CASSLAGSGNTIYF. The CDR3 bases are TGCGCCAGCAGCTTGGCGGGCTCTGGAAACACCATATATTTT.

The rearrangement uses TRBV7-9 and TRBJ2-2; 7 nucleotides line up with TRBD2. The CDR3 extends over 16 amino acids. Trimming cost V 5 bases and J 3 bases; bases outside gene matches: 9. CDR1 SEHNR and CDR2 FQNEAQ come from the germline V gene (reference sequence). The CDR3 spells CASSLKRGPDTGELFF. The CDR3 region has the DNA TGTGCCAGCAGCCTTAAGCGGGGCCCGGACACCGGGGAGCTGTTTTTT. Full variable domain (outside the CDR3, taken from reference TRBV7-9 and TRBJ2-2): DTGVSQNPRHKITKRGQNVTFRCDPISEHNRLYWYRQTLGQGPEFLTYFQNEAQLEKSRLLSDRFSAERPKGSFSTLEIQRTEQGDSAMYLCASSLKRGPDTGELFFGEGSRLTVL.

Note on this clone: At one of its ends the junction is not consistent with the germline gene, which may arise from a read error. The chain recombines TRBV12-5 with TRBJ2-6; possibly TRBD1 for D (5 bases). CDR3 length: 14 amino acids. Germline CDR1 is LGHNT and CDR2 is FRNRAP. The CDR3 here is CASGDGAGANVPTF. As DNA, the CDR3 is TGTGCTAGTGGGGATGGAGCTGGGGCCAACGTCCCGACTTTC.

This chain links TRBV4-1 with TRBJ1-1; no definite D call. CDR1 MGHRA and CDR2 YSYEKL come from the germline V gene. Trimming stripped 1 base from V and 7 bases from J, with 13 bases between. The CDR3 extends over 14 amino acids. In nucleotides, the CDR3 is TGCGCCAGCAGCCAAGGTGCGGCGCCAGTTGAAGCTTTCTTT. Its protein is CASSQGAAPVEAFF.

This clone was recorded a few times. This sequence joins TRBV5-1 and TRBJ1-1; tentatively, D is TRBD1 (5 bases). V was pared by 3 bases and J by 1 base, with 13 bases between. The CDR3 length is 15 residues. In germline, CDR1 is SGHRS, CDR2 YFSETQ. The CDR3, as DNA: TGCGCCAGCAGCTCGGCGGGACGGACGAACACTGAAGCTTTCTTT. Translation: CASSSAGRTNTEAFF.

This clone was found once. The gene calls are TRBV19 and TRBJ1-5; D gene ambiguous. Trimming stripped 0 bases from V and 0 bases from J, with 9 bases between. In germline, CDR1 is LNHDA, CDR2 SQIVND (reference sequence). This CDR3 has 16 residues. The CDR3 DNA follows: TGTGCCAGTAGTATAGATGGGGAGAATAGCAATCAGCCCCAGCATTTT. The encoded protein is CASSIDGENSNQPQHF.

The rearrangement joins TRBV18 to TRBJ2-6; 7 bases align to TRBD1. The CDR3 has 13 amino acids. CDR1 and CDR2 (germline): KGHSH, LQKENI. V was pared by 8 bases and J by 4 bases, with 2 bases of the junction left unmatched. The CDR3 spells CASDRAGANVLTF. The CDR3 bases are TGTGCCAGCGACAGGGCCGGGGCCAACGTCCTGACTTTC.

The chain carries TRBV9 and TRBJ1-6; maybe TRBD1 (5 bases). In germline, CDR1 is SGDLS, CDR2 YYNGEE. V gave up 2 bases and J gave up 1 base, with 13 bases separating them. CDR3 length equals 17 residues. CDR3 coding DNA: TGTGCCAGCAGCGTGTCACCCGGGGGGTCCTATAATTCACCCCTCCACTTT. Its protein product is CASSVSPGGSYNSPLHF.

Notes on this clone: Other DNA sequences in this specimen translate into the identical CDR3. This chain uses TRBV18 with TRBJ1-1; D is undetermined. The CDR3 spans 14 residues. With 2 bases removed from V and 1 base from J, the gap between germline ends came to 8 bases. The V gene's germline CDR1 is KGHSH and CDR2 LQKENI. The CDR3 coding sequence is TGTGCCAGCTCACCAGCGGGGAGGAACACTGAAGCTTTCTTT. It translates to CASSPAGRNTEAFF.